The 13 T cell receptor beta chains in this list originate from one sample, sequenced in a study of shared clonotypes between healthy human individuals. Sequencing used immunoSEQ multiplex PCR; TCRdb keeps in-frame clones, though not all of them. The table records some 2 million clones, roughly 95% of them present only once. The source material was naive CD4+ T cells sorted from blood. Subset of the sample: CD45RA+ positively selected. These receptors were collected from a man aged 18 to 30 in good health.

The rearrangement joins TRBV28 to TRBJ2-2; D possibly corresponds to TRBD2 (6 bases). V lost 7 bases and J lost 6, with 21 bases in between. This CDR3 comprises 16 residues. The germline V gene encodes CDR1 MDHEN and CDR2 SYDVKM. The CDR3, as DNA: TGTGCCAGCAAGGGGTCGGAGGGTCCGCATGCCGGGGAGCTGTTTTTT. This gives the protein CASKGSEGPHAGELFF.

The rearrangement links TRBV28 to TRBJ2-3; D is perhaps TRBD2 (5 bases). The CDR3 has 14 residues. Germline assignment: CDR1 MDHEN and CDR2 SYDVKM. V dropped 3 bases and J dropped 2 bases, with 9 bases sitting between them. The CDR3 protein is CASSFRLTTDTQYF. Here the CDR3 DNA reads TGTGCCAGCAGTTTCCGACTAACCACAGATACGCAGTATTTT.

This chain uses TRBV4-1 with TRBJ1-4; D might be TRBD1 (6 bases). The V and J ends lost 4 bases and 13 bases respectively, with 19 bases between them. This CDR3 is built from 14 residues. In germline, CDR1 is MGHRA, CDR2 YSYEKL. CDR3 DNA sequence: TGCGCCAGCAGCCTAAGGGTCGGGGAGGGGGGACTGTTTTTT. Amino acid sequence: CASSLRVGEGGLFF.

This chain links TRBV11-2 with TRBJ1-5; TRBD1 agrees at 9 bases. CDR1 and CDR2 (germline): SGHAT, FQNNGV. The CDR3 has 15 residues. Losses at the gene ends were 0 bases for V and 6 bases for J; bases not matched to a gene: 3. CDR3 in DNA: TGTGCCAGCAGCTTAGATGGGGACAGGGTTCAGCCCCAGCATTTT. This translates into CASSLDGDRVQPQHF.

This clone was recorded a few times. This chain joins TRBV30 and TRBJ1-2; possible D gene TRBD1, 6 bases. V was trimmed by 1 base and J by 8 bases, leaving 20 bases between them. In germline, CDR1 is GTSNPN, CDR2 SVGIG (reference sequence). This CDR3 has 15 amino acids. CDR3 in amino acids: CAWSGHREGRGGYTF. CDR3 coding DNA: TGTGCCTGGAGTGGGCACAGGGAAGGGCGAGGGGGCTACACCTTC.

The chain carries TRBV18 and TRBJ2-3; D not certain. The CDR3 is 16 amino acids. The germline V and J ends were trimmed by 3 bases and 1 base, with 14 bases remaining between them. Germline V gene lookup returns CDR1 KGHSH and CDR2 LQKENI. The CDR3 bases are TGTGCCAGCTCACCTGCTACGAGTACGGGCACAGATACGCAGTATTTT. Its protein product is CASSPATSTGTDTQYF.

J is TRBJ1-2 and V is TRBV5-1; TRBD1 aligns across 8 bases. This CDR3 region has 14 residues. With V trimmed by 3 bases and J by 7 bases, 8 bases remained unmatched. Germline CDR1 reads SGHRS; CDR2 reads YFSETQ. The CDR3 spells CASSWGTGEAGYTF. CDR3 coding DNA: TGCGCCAGCAGCTGGGGGACAGGTGAGGCTGGCTACACCTTC.

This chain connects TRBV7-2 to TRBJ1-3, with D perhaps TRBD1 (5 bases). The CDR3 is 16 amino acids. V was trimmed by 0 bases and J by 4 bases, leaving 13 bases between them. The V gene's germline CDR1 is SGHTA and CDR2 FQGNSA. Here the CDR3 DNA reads TGTGCCAGCAGCTTAGCGGGGGTTTCGGCGGGAAACACCATATATTTT. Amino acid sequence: CASSLAGVSAGNTIYF.

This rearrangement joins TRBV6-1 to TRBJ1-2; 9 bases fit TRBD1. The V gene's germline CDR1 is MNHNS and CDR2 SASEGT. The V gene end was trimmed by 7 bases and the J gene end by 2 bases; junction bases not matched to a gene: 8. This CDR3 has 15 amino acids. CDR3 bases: TGTGCCAGCACCCTAGGGACAGGGACAAACTATGGCTACACCTTC. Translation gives CASTLGTGTNYGYTF.

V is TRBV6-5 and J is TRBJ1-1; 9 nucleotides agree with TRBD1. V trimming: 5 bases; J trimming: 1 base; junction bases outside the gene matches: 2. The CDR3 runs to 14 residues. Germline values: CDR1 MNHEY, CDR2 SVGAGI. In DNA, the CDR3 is TGTGCCAGCAGTACAGGGGGCTGGAACACTGAAGCTTTCTTT. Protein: CASSTGGWNTEAFF.

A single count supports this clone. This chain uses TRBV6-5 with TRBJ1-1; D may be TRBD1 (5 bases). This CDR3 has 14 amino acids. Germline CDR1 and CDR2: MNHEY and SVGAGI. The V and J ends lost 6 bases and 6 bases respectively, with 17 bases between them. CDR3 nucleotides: TGTGCCAGCAGAGCGGGGGAAAGGTTCGCTGAAGCTTTCTTT. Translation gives CASRAGERFAEAFF.

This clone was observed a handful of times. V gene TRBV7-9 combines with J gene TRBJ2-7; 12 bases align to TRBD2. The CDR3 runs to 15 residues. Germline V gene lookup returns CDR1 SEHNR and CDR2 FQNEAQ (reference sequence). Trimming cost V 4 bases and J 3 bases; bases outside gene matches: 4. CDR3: CASSSRTSGIYEQYF. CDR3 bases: TGTGCCAGCAGCTCCCGGACTAGCGGGATCTACGAGCAGTACTTC.

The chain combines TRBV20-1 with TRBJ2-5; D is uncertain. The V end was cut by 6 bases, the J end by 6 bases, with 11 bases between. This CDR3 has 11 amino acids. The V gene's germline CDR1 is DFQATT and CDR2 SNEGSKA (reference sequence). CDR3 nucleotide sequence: TGCAGTGCCCCCGATAGGAAGACCCAGTACTTC. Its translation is CSAPDRKTQYF.